This TCR beta chain was observed in a study of T cells in Graves' hyperthyroidism and ophthalmopathy. Points from the study as a whole: Most thyroid-expanded clonotypes above 0.001 were also found in blood.

As concerns this clonotype: Its antigen is not known.

V trimming: 7 bases; J trimming: 8 bases; junction bases outside the gene matches: 4. Germline CDR1 MGHDK, CDR2 SYGVNS. The CDR3 sequence is 12 residues long. For the diagnoses, clinical symptoms, serum thyroxine and TRAb, thyroid ultrasound and orbital computed tomography were used. Amplification targeted TCR beta CDR3 regions from RNA transcripts. A set of HTBI primers served as the primers for a first-round RT-PCR of the TCR CDR3. TCRdb re-called the multiplex PCR reads with MiXCR, one entry per CDR3 protein. The data show about 660,000 distinct CDR3 sequences, 45% seen once. The chain has TRBV25-1 and TRBJ1-4, with 7 positions matching TRBD1. Sequencing input: peripheral blood or thyroid tissue (not recorded which). The TCR was taken from an adult man with Graves' disease, either hyperthyroidism or ophthalmopathy (not recorded which). CDR3 loop: CASTTGVEKLFF. CDR3 nucleotide sequence: TGTGCCAGCACAACAGGGGTCGAAAAACTGTTTTTT.